Each of the 6 T cell receptor beta chains below was sequenced from the same sample in a study of breast tumors, draining lymph nodes, adjacent tissues. Samples came from axillary lymph nodes draining the breast cancer. TCRdb fed the multiplex PCR reads into MiXCR, producing one record per CDR3 protein. The sample lists 75,000 to 100,000 distinct CDR3 sequences, approximately 19% occurring once. Sequencing was performed on axillary lymph node tissue. The receptors stem from a female donor with breast cancer. Some clones in this sample may be carry-over from other donors' samples.

This clonotype was picked up many times. The rearrangement uses TRBV6-1 and TRBJ2-1; D is possibly TRBD2 (5 bases). V lost 1 base to trimming and J lost 1 base, with 8 bases between them. The CDR3 length is 15 residues. Germline V gene sequence: CDR1 MNHNS, CDR2 SASEGT. CDR3 coding DNA: TGTGCCAGCAGTGAAGAGGGAGAGTCCTACAATGAGCAGTTCTTC. It codes for CASSEEGESYNEQFF.

This clonotype was observed many times. The chain uses TRBV6-5 and TRBJ2-1, with TRBD2 identical over 8 bases. CDR3 length equals 13 residues. The V gene end was trimmed by 0 bases and the J gene end by 12 bases; junction bases not matched to a gene: 4. Germline CDR1 and CDR2: MNHEY and SVGAGI. CDR3 loop: CASSYSSGSGQFF. DNA of the CDR3: TGTGCCAGCAGTTACTCGAGCGGGAGCGGGCAGTTCTTC.

The table lists this clonotype with many counts. The chain joins TRBV4-3 to TRBJ2-1, with 7 nucleotides matching TRBD1. CDR3 size: 14 residues. The J segment lost 4 bases and the V segment lost 4 bases, leaving 4 bases of the junction unmatched. The germline V gene has CDR1 LGHNA and CDR2 YSLEER. CDR3 region: CASSPRTGYNEQFF. The CDR3, as DNA: TGCGCCAGCAGCCCCCGGACAGGTTACAATGAGCAGTTCTTC.

This clonotype has only a few counts. The genes are TRBV28 and TRBJ2-5; 8 bases are a match to TRBD1. CDR3 size: 14 residues. The germline V gene has CDR1 MDHEN and CDR2 SYDVKM. Trimming cost V 6 bases and J 4 bases; bases outside gene matches: 7. This CDR3 reads CASRGTGPPETQYF. The CDR3 region has the DNA TGTGCCAGCAGGGGGACAGGACCCCCAGAGACCCAGTACTTC.

The table lists this clonotype with many counts. V is TRBV20-1 and J is TRBJ2-7; 9 bases are a match to TRBD2. This CDR3 has 13 amino acids. In germline, CDR1 is DFQATT, CDR2 SNEGSKA (reference sequence). Losses at the gene ends were 3 bases for V and 3 bases for J; bases not matched to a gene: 3. In nucleotides, the CDR3 is TGCAGTGCTAGCGTAGCGGGGGACTACGAGCAGTACTTC. Its translation: CSASVAGDYEQYF.

This clonotype was found many times. This chain connects TRBV11-3 to TRBJ2-1; 9 bases align to TRBD2. CDR3 size: 17 residues. Per the germline V gene, CDR1 is SGHNT and CDR2 is YENEEA. V lost 2 bases to trimming and J lost 8 bases; unmatched junction nucleotides: 13. The CDR3 protein is CASSLMAGGWMGHEQFF. The CDR3 DNA reads TGTGCCAGCAGCTTAATGGCGGGAGGGTGGATGGGGCATGAGCAGTTCTTC.